Each of the 29 T cell receptor beta chains below was sequenced from the same sample in a study of T cell changes during pregnancy in multiple sclerosis. This table comes from immunoSEQ multiplex PCR, and its TCRdb copy is limited to in-frame clones, with some not included. The top ten clones hold roughly 13% of a sample with 15,000 to 20,000 clones, 88% of them seen once. The starting material was CD8+ T cells from peripheral blood mononuclear cells, obtained after pregnancy. Receptors were obtained from a female donor in good health, enrolled as a control in a pregnancy study.

The chain employs TRBV5-6 and TRBJ1-1, with D perhaps TRBD1 (5 bases). Trimming took 0 bases from V and 3 from J, leaving 12 bases between them. Per the germline V gene, CDR1 is SGHDT and CDR2 is YYEEEE. The CDR3 extends over 15 amino acids. The CDR3 here is CASSLEAGWDTEAFF. The CDR3 nucleotides read TGTGCCAGCAGCTTGGAGGCAGGGTGGGACACTGAAGCTTTCTTT.

This clone was counted a single time. The gene calls are TRBV11-2 and TRBJ2-7; D might be TRBD2 (5 bases). Germline V lookup: CDR1 SGHAT, CDR2 FQNNGV. V gave up 3 bases and J gave up 9 bases, with 9 bases separating them. This CDR3 is built from 11 residues. CDR3 in amino acids: CASSLGEGQYF. In nucleotides, the CDR3 is TGTGCCAGCAGCTTGGGAGAAGGGCAGTACTTC.

V and J are TRBV1 and TRBJ1-2; the table's D call of TRBD1 was not tested on the DNA. TRBV1 is listed as a pseudogene. The CDR3 sequence is 19 residues long. The CDR3 nucleotides are TGCACCAGCAGCCAAGAATCTCCCCCCTTTCGACAGGGAATACATGGCTACACCTTC. Encoded protein: CTSSQESPPFRQGIHGYTF.

The chain links TRBV5-1 to TRBJ2-2; TRBD2 aligns across 7 bases. This CDR3 is 16 amino acids long. J lost 5 bases, V lost 0 bases, and 7 bases had no gene match. The germline CDR1 and CDR2 sequences are SGHRS and YFSETQ. CDR3 residues: CASSLEFAGVTGELFF. The CDR3 nucleotides read TGCGCCAGCAGCTTGGAATTTGCGGGAGTAACCGGGGAGCTGTTTTTT.

The rearrangement uses TRBV7-2 and TRBJ2-7, with 8 bases that match TRBD1. Per the germline V gene, CDR1 is SGHTA and CDR2 is FQGNSA. The trim removed 5 bases at V and 3 bases at J, leaving 9 bases unmatched. This CDR3 spans 15 amino acids. DNA of the CDR3: TGTGCCAGCAGCCCGGGGACAGGACTAAGCTACGAGCAGTACTTC. As protein: CASSPGTGLSYEQYF.

The chain joins TRBV15 to TRBJ1-4; TRBD1 agrees at 9 bases. CDR3 length equals 16 residues. After removal of 3 bases from V and 7 bases from J, the junction contained 9 bases not matched to a gene. Germline V gene sequence: CDR1 LNHNV, CDR2 YYDKDF (reference sequence). CDR3 in DNA: TGTGCCACCAGCAGCGTACCCGACAGGGGGAGTGAAAAACTGTTTTTT. This codes for CATSSVPDRGSEKLFF. Full variable domain (outside the CDR3, taken from reference TRBV15 and TRBJ1-4): DAMVIQNPRYQVTQFGKPVTLSCSQTLNHNVMYWYQQKSSQAPKLLFHYYDKDFNNEADTPDNFQSRRPNTSFCFLDIRSPGLGDTAMYLCATSSVPDRGSEKLFFGSGTQLSVL.

The genes are TRBV11-2 and TRBJ2-1; the match to TRBD2 covers 7 bases. CDR3 length: 16 residues. Germline CDR1 and CDR2: SGHAT and FQNNGV. Unmatched junction bases numbered 6, after V lost 2 bases and J lost 2 bases. The CDR3 here is CASSLSGVAPYNEQFF. The DNA of the CDR3 is TGTGCCAGCAGCTTAAGCGGGGTGGCCCCCTACAATGAGCAGTTCTTC. Looking up the rest from reference TRBV11-2 and TRBJ2-1 gives the full variable domain: EAGVAQSPRYKIIEKRQSVAFWCNPISGHATLYWYQQILGQGPKLLIQFQNNGVVDDSQLPKDRFSAERLKGVDSTLKIQPAKLEDSAVYLCASSLSGVAPYNEQFFGPGTRLTVL.

A single count supports this clone. J is TRBJ1-6 and V is TRBV29-1; D not resolved. V lost 4 bases, J lost 11 bases, and 21 bases lay in between. The germline V gene has CDR1 SQVTM and CDR2 ANQGSEA. The CDR3 has 15 amino acids. The CDR3 DNA reads TGCAGCGTTGGCCTCATATTAGCGGCGCATACACCCCTCCACTTT. This encodes CSVGLILAAHTPLHF. Based on the CDR3 plus reference TRBV29-1 and TRBJ1-6, the full variable domain is SAVISQKPSRDICQRGTSLTIQCQVDSQVTMMFWYRQQPGQSLTLIATANQGSEATYESGFVIDKFPISRPNLTFSTLTVSNMSPEDSSIYLCSVGLILAAHTPLHFGNGTRLTVT.

The CDR3 DNA reads TGTGCCAGCAGCTCAACAGGGGCGCCCTACGAGCAGTACTTC. Protein: CASSSTGAPYEQYF. The gene calls are TRBV11-2 and TRBJ2-7, with 7 bases matching TRBD1. The trim removed 4 bases at V and 2 bases at J, leaving 5 bases unmatched. The CDR3 loop spans 14 amino acids. The germline CDR1 and CDR2 sequences are SGHAT and FQNNGV.

This sequence joins TRBV6-1 and TRBJ1-5; 8 nucleotides agree with TRBD1. The ends lost 2 bases at V and 7 bases at J; junction bases unmatched: 7. Germline V gene lookup returns CDR1 MNHNS and CDR2 SASEGT. The CDR3 spans 15 residues. The CDR3 region has the DNA TGTGCCAGCAGTGAAACCGGACAGGGTAACCAGCCCCAGCATTTT. Its translation is CASSETGQGNQPQHF.

This chain joins TRBV6-4 and TRBJ1-6; maybe TRBD1 (6 bases). Trimming cost V 2 bases and J 7 bases, with 12 bases left between them. Germline values: CDR1 MRHNA, CDR2 SNTAGT. CDR3 length: 15 residues. CDR3 nucleotides: TGTGCCAGCAGTGACGACGTCAGGGGCAATTCACCCCTCCACTTT. It encodes CASSDDVRGNSPLHF.

The chain is built from TRBV5-5 and TRBJ2-3; 9 bases match TRBD2. CDR1 SGHKS and CDR2 YYEKEE come from the germline V gene (reference sequence). Germline trimming cut 2 bases from V and 4 bases from J; bases unmatched to any gene: 8. The length of the CDR3 is 16 residues. Here the CDR3 DNA reads TGTGCCAGCAGCTTAACGCCTAGCGGGACCGCAGATACGCAGTATTTT. Encoded protein: CASSLTPSGTADTQYF.

The gene calls are TRBV6-5 and TRBJ2-7; D ambiguous. Looked up from germline, CDR1 is MNHEY and CDR2 is SVGAGI. This CDR3 is built from 13 residues. The V end was cut by 3 bases, the J end by 0 bases, with 6 bases between. CDR3 residues: CASSYSVSYEQYF. The CDR3 nucleotides read TGTGCCAGCAGTTATTCGGTCTCCTACGAGCAGTACTTC.

The chain combines TRBV10-2 with TRBJ2-7; D is possibly TRBD2 (7 bases). This CDR3 spans 14 amino acids. Trimming cost V 6 bases and J 1 base, with 13 bases left between them. Germline CDR1 reads WSHSY; CDR2 reads SAAADI. CDR3: CASRGAGASYEQYF. The DNA of the CDR3 is TGCGCCAGCAGGGGGGCGGGGGCTTCCTACGAGCAGTACTTC.

The genes are TRBV7-9 and TRBJ2-1; D gene uncertain. This CDR3 comprises 15 residues. Trimming removed 1 base from V and 4 bases from J, with 11 bases in between. CDR1 and CDR2 from the germline V gene are SEHNR and FQNEAQ (reference sequence). The CDR3 loop reads CASSLDDSTYNEQFF. The DNA of the CDR3 is TGTGCCAGCAGCTTAGATGACTCCACTTACAATGAGCAGTTCTTC.

The chain recombines TRBV23-1 with TRBJ1-4, with D maybe TRBD1 (5 bases). TRBV23-1 is designated an ORF whose function remains uncertain. The germline V and J ends were trimmed by 0 bases and 2 bases, with 16 bases remaining between them. This CDR3 contains 18 residues. CDR3 in amino acids: CASSQSLSGRHTNEKLFF. DNA for the CDR3: TGCGCCAGCAGTCAATCTCTCTCAGGGCGGCATACTAATGAAAAACTGTTTTTT.

The rearrangement joins TRBV2 to TRBJ1-2; 8 bases align to TRBD1. Trimming took 7 bases from V and 5 from J; bases not matched to a gene: 9. The V gene's germline CDR1 is SNHLY and CDR2 FYNNEI. The length of the CDR3 is 14 residues. DNA of the CDR3: TGTGCCAGCACTGGACAGGGCCCTGAGTATGGCTACACCTTC. It specifies CASTGQGPEYGYTF.

Concerning this clone itself: An end of the junction differs from the germline gene, which may be a read error. The chain recombines TRBV10-3 with TRBJ1-2; D uncertain. This CDR3 has 13 residues. Germline lookup yields CDR1 ENHRY and CDR2 SYGVKD. Here the CDR3 reads CAISESPWEVVRF. In DNA form, the CDR3 reads TGTGCCATCAGTGAGTCCCCCTGGGAGGTCGTACGCTTC.

The chain uses TRBV4-1 and TRBJ2-7; 13 bases line up with TRBD2. The germline V gene has CDR1 MGHRA and CDR2 YSYEKL. The V gene end was trimmed by 0 bases and the J gene end by 2 bases; junction bases not matched to a gene: 4. CDR3 length equals 17 residues. The DNA of the CDR3 is TGCGCCAGCAGCCAAGAGGGGGGACTAGCGGGAACCTACGAGCAGTACTTC. Translated: CASSQEGGLAGTYEQYF.

The chain links TRBV19 to TRBJ2-7; D is uncertain. The V gene's germline CDR1 is LNHDA and CDR2 SQIVND (reference sequence). The length of the CDR3 is 13 residues. V was pared by 8 bases and J by 4 bases, with 15 bases between. CDR3 nucleotide sequence: TGTGCCAGTTCAGATAGCTCCCTATACGAGCAGTACTTC. It specifies CASSDSSLYEQYF.

The CDR3 spells CASSGLAGVDEQYF. CDR3 in DNA: TGTGCCAGCAGCGGACTAGCGGGAGTGGACGAGCAGTACTTC. The chain couples TRBV7-2 to TRBJ2-7; 13 bases agree with TRBD2. This CDR3 comprises 14 residues. From germline, CDR1 is SGHTA and CDR2 FQGNSA. Trimming took 5 bases from V and 5 from J; bases not matched to a gene: 3.

This sequence joins TRBV30 and TRBJ1-2; maybe TRBD1 (6 bases). The CDR3 is 15 amino acids. V shed 2 bases and J shed 8 bases, with 21 bases lying between them. Germline V gene lookup returns CDR1 GTSNPN and CDR2 SVGIG (reference sequence). DNA for the CDR3: TGTGCCTGGAGTTTTTGGGCCTCCGAGGGGGAAGGCTACACCTTC. Translated: CAWSFWASEGEGYTF.

Here the CDR3 reads CASSDGQGNTEAFF. The CDR3 DNA is TGTGCCAGCAGTGATGGACAGGGGAACACTGAAGCTTTCTTT. This sequence joins TRBV2 and TRBJ1-1; TRBD1 matches at 8 bases. The CDR3 extends over 14 amino acids. The V gene end was trimmed by 3 bases and the J gene end by 1 base; junction bases not matched to a gene: 1. Per germline, CDR1 SNHLY and CDR2 FYNNEI.

The J gene is TRBJ2-3, the V gene TRBV6-1; 12 bases align to TRBD2. V was clipped by 2 bases and J by 4 bases; unmatched bases: 1. The CDR3 loop spans 15 amino acids. Looked up from germline, CDR1 is MNHNS and CDR2 is SASEGT. The CDR3 loop reads CASSELAGGPDTQYF. The CDR3 nucleotides read TGTGCCAGCAGTGAACTAGCGGGGGGGCCAGATACGCAGTATTTT.

The chain couples TRBV7-2 to TRBJ1-5; maybe TRBD1 (6 bases). Germline V gene sequence: CDR1 SGHTA, CDR2 FQGNSA. This CDR3 is built from 14 residues. The V gene lost 6 bases and the J gene lost 1 base, with 10 bases spanning the gap. CDR3 nucleotides: TGTGCCAGCAGATATACAGGGAGCAATCAGCCCCAGCATTTT. Residues: CASRYTGSNQPQHF. The whole variable domain, remainder taken from reference TRBV7-2 and TRBJ1-5, is GAGVSQSPSNKVTEKGKDVELRCDPISGHTALYWYRQSLGQGLEFLIYFQGNSAPDKSGLPSDRFSAERTGGSVSTLTIQRTQQEDSAVYLCASRYTGSNQPQHFGDGTRLSIL.

The chain carries TRBV10-3 and TRBJ2-5; 10 positions match TRBD2. The CDR3 consists of 17 residues. J lost 5 bases, V lost 5 bases, and 14 bases had no gene match. Germline CDR1 is ENHRY and CDR2 is SYGVKD. The CDR3 sequence: CAISTPPGTSVKETQYF. CDR3 coding DNA: TGTGCCATCAGTACTCCCCCCGGGACTAGCGTTAAGGAGACCCAGTACTTC.

This sequence joins TRBV7-9 and TRBJ2-4, with D perhaps matching TRBD2 (5 bases). Between the trimmed V and J ends, which lost 3 bases and 0 bases, there was a span of 9 bases. The CDR3 length is 15 residues. Germline V gene lookup returns CDR1 SEHNR and CDR2 FQNEAQ (reference sequence). CDR3 sequence (DNA): TGTGCCAGCAGCTTGGCGGGTTTAGCCAAAAACATTCAGTACTTC. It specifies CASSLAGLAKNIQYF.

This clone rates as medium-sized. The V call is TRBV9, the J call TRBJ2-5; no clear D gene. Trimming took off 0 bases at V and 1 base at J, with 7 bases between the two ends. The CDR3 loop spans 14 amino acids. The V gene's germline CDR1 is SGDLS and CDR2 YYNGEE. CDR3 sequence: CASSVGGTQETQYF. The CDR3 DNA sequence: TGTGCCAGCAGCGTAGGTGGCACCCAAGAGACCCAGTACTTC.

This chain links TRBV21-1 with TRBJ1-5; the table's D call TRBD1 went unverified against the DNA. TRBV21-1 counts as a pseudogene. The CDR3 is 17 amino acids. In DNA, the CDR3 is TGTGCCACCAGGGTGTCAGTAAGTAAGTATAGCAATCAGCCCCAGCATTTT. The encoded protein is CATRVSVSKYSNQPQHF.